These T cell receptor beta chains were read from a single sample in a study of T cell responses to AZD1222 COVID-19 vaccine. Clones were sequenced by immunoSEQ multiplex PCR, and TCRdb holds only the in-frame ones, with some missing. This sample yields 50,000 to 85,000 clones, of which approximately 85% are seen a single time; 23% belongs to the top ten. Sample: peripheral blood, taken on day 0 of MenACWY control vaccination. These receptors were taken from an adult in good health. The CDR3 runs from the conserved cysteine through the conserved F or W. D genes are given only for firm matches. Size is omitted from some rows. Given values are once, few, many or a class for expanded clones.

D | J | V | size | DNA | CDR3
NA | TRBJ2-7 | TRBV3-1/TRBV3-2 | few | TGTGCCAGCACCCTTACCGGAAGAGCCCAGCAGTACTTC | CASTLTGRAQQYF
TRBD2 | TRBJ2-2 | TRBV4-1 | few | TGCGCCAGCAGCCAAGCTAGCGGAGCGAACACCGGGGAGCTGTTTTTT | CASSQASGANTGELFF
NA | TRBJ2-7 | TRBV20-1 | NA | TGCAGTGCTAGTTCCCGCCGAGGGATCCTATACGAGCAGTACTTC | CSASSRRGILYEQYF
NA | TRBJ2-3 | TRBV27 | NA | TGTGCCAGCAGCCATGCCAGGACTAGCACAGATACGCAGTATTTT | CASSHARTSTDTQYF
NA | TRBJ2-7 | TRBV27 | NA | TGTGCCAGCAGTTTAAGGGGGGTCGGGGGCGAGCAGTACTTC | CASSLRGVGGEQYF
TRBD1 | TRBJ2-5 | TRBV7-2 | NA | TGTGCCAGCGGCAGGGGGATGACAGAGACCCAGTACTTC | CASGRGMTETQYF
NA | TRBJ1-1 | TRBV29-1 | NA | TGCAGCGGGCGGAGAGGGAACACTGAAGCTTTCTTT | CSGRRGNTEAFF
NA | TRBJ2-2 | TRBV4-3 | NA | TGCGCCAGCAGCCAAGAGATTGCCGGGGAGCTGTTTTTT | CASSQEIAGELFF
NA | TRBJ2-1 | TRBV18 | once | TGTGCCAGGCTGGGCGATAAGGAGCAGTTCTTC | CARLGDKEQFF
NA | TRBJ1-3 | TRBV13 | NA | TGTGCCAGCAGCTATAAAGGAGTACACTCTGGAAACACCATATATTTT | CASSYKGVHSGNTIYF
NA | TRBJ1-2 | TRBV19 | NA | TGTGCCAGTAGTATACAGGGGCCGTATGGCTACACCTTC | CASSIQGPYGYTF
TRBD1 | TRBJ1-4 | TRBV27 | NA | TGTGCCAGCAGGGGGACAGGGTTAACTAATGAAAAACTGTTTTTT | CASRGTGLTNEKLFF
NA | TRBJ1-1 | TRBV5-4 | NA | TGTGCCAGCAGCAGAGGGACTCTCTTGGACACTGAAGCTTTCTTT | CASSRGTLLDTEAFF
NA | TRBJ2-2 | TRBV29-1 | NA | TGCAGCGTTCAGGAGAGTGTGGACACCGGGGAGCTGTTTTTT | CSVQESVDTGELFF
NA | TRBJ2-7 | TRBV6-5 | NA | TGTGCCAGCAAAGGGGTCCTCTACGAGCAGTACTTC | CASKGVLYEQYF
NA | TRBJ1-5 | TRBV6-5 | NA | TGTGCCAGCAGCCAGACACAGGGAACGCCCCAGCATTTT | CASSQTQGTPQHF
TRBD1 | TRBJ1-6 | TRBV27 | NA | TGTGCCAGCAGTTCGACAGGGGGCAGTTCACCCCTCCACTTT | CASSSTGGSSPLHF
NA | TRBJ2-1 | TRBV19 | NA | TGTGCCAGTAGTTTGTCTTCCAGCTCCTACAATGAGCAGTTCTTC | CASSLSSSSYNEQFF
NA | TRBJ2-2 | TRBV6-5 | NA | TGTGCCAGCAGTTATATACTATTCAGTAACACCGGGGAGCTGTTTTTT | CASSYILFSNTGELFF
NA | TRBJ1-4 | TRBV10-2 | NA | TGCGCCAGCCGACGGGACCTTAATGAAAAACTGTTTTTT | CASRRDLNEKLFF
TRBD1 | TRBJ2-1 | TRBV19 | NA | TGTGCCAGTAGCCTGACAGGGACCTACAATGAGCAGTTCTTC | CASSLTGTYNEQFF
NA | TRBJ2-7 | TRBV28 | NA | TGTGCCAGCAGTTATACGGTCCCCTACGAGCAGTACTTC | CASSYTVPYEQYF
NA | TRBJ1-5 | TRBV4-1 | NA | TGCGCCAGCAGCCAAGAGGACAACAATCAGCCCCAGCATTTT | CASSQEDNNQPQHF
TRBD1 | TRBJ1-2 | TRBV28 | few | TGTGCCAGCAGATTCACAGGGGTAGAGCATGGCTACACCTTC | CASRFTGVEHGYTF
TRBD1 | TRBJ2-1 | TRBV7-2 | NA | TGTGCCAGCAGCTCCGAAGGGGGCAGGTACAATGAGCAGTTCTTC | CASSSEGGRYNEQFF
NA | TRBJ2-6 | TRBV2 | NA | TGTGCCAGCAGTGGAGACCAAGCTGGGGCCAACGTCCTGACTTTC | CASSGDQAGANVLTF
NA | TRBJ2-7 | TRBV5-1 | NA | TGCGCCAGCAGCTTGGAAAGCGGAGCCCAAATGTGGCAGTACTTC | CASSLESGAQMWQYF
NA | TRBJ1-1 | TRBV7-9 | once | TGTGCCAGCAGCTCCGGGCCCAGATGGAACACTGAAGCTTTCTTT | CASSSGPRWNTEAFF
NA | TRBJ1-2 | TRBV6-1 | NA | TGTGCCAGCAGTGAGTATGGCTACACCTTC | CASSEYGYTF
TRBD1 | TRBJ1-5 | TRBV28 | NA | TGTGCCAGCAGTTTCCCAGGGGGGTTAAATCAGCCCCAGCATTTT | CASSFPGGLNQPQHF
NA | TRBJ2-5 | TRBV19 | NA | TGTGCCAGTAGTGTTACGGGGGAAGAGACCCAGTACTTC | CASSVTGEETQYF
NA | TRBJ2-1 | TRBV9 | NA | TGTGCCAGCAGCGTACATTTCAATGACGAGCAGTTCTTC | CASSVHFNDEQFF
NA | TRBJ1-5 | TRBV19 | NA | TGTGCCAGTAGTACCCACCTGGCCTGGTTGCCCCAGCATTTT | CASSTHLAWLPQHF
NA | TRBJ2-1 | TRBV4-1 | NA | TGCGCCAGCAGCTTAACTATAGGCGCCTACAATGAGCAGTTCTTC | CASSLTIGAYNEQFF
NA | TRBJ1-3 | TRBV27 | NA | TGTGCCAGCAGTCATCGGGGGCCCTCTGGAAACACCATATATTTT | CASSHRGPSGNTIYF
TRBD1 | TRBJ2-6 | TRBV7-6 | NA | TGTGCCAGCAGCCCCCGGACAGGGGACTCCTCTGGGGCCAACGTCCTGACTTTC | CASSPRTGDSSGANVLTF
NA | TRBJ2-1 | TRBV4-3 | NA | TGCGCCAGCAGCCTGACGGGACTCAGAAACAATGAGCAGTTCTTC | CASSLTGLRNNEQFF
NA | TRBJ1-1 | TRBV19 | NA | TGTGCCAGTAGTATTAAAAACACTGGGACTGAAGCTTTCTTT | CASSIKNTGTEAFF
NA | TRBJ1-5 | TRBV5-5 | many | TGTGCCAGCAGCTTGGCCCTGGGAAATCAGCCCCAGCATTTT | CASSLALGNQPQHF
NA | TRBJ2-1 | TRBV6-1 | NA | TGTGCCAGCAGTGATGGAGCTACGAAGCAGTTCTTC | CASSDGATKQFF